This TCR beta chain comes out of a study of CD8 T cells in ankylosing spondylitis. TCRdb re-called the 5' RACE reads with MiXCR, one entry per CDR3 protein. The sample includes about 130,000 distinct CDR3 sequences, 7% to 8% of them seen just once. Broader study findings: Matched ankylosing spondylitis synovial fluid reportedly contained a significantly enriched population of disease-linked clones.

There are many counts of this clonotype. Its specificity is not known. Trimming cost V 1 base and J 4 bases, with 3 bases left between them. Germline V gene lookup returns CDR1 SGHDT and CDR2 YYEEEE. This CDR3 has 12 residues. The V gene is TRBV5-6, the J gene TRBJ2-1; D gene uncertain. The sequenced material came from blood, either unsorted or a sorted T cell fraction (not recorded which). This TCR came from a female donor with ankylosing spondylitis or in good health (not recorded which). CDR3 sequence reads: CASSLMYNEQFF. The CDR3 DNA reads TGTGCCAGCAGCTTGATGTACAATGAGCAGTTCTTC.